This T cell receptor (beta chain) was retrieved from a study of shared clonotypes between healthy human individuals. Findings and caveats of the study: Apart from blood, nothing was sampled; tissue repertoires likely differ. Some clonotypes were shared by all four sorted-subset donors, while others were not shared. The non-shared ones had lower generation probabilities than the shared ones.

The germline V gene has CDR1 SQVTM and CDR2 ANQGSEA. The CDR3 runs 16 residues. V dropped 4 bases and J dropped 0 bases, with 17 bases sitting between them. Original methodology: Without quality scores, immunoSEQ junctional reads could not be filtered like full-length reads. The method was immunoSEQ multiplex PCR; TCRdb's version includes in-frame clones alone and lacks a portion of them. That table supplies the V and J calls and clone size; D and trimming were determined from the DNA. In the table there are hundreds of thousands of clones, 80% to 95% of which are singletons. Selected positively for CCR7 and CD45RO-negative, naive CD8 cells excluded terminally differentiated effector memory CD45RA+ cells. All of the donors resided in Nashville, Tennessee, and each was a Caucasian adult. This clone was observed a single time. Its antigen is still unknown.

The V gene is TRBV29-1, the J gene TRBJ2-3, with D perhaps TRBD1 (6 bases). This receptor was taken from a man aged 30 to 39 in good health. The sequenced material came from naive CD8+ T cells sorted from blood. Here the CDR3 DNA reads TGCAGCGTTGTTTTTTTCGACAGGAGGAGCACAGATACGCAGTATTTT. It codes for CSVVFFDRRSTDTQYF.